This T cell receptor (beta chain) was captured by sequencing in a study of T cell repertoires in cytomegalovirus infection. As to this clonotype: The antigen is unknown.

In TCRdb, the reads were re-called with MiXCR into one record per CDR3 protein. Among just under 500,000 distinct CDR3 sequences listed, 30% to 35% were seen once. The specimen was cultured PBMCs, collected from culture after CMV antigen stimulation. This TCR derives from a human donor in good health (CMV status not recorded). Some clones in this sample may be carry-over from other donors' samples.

In nucleotides, the CDR3 is TGCAGTGCTCCGGATCGCAGGGGGCTTAATGAAAAACTGTTTTTT. This sequence encodes CSAPDRRGLNEKLFF. The rearrangement uses TRBV20-1 and TRBJ1-4; 8 positions agree with TRBD1. This CDR3 has 15 residues. The V gene's germline CDR1 is DFQATT and CDR2 SNEGSKA (reference sequence). Unmatched junction bases numbered 9, after V lost 5 bases and J lost 4 bases.